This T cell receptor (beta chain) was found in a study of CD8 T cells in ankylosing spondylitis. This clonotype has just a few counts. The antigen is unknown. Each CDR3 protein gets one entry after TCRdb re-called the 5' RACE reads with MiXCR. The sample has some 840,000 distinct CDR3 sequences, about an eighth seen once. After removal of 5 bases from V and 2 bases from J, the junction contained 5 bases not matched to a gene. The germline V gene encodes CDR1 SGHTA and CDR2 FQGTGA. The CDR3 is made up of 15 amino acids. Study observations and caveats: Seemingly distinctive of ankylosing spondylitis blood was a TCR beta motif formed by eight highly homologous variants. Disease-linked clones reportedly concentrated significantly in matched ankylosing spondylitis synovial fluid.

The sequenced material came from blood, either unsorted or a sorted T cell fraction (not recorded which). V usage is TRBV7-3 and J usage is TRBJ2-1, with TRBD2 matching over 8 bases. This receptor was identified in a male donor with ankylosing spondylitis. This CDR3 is CASSLRGLAYNEQFF. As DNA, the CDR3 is TGTGCCAGCAGCCTGCGGGGACTAGCCTACAATGAGCAGTTCTTC.